This T cell receptor beta chain stems from a study of CD8 T cell repertoires and HIV-1 epitope variants (dated by TCRdb to the early 2020s). In the study overall: Twenty-five peptides representing autologous and known Gag and Nef epitope variants were each used to stimulate T cells in separate culture wells. Control conditions included a CMV, EBV and flu peptide pool, the Ebola AY9 epitope as negative control, and a no-peptide well. Tested epitopes included three Gag epitope families and Nef HW9 and YT9. T cells were enriched using the EasySep Human T Cell Enrichment Kit and then co-cultured with an equal number of autologous T cell-negative cells acting as antigen-presenting cells. Cultures ran for under 12 days in IMDM with gentamicin, with half-media changes on days 3 and 7 adding IL-2, IL-7 and IL-15. A 1M T cell aliquot was kept as an uncultured baseline condition, separate from the approximately 87 T cell cultures. A total of around 80 T cell cultures were run, with each culture condition performed in triplicate except for one peptide, which was performed in duplicate. Overall study results and their limits: The assay identified only TCR beta chains and indicated proliferation in response to antigen, without indicating T cell function or cytokine profile. Five or six clonotypes recognized the Nef KF9 family and one the HW9 family, with no responses to the TAALDMSHF plasma variant. Of the nine antigen-specific TCR beta clonotypes identified, six appeared cross-reactive for autologous or known escape epitope variants.

Sequencing of TCR beta CDR3 regions was done on the immunoSEQ platform at survey depth. The QIAamp DNA micro kit was used to extract genomic DNA from every cultured and uncultured CD8+ T cell population. From the authors' description of their analysis: Samples with fewer than 5,000 productive reads were excluded, resulting in the removal of about 6% of the roughly 80 HIV peptide-stimulated cultures. Sequences were trimmed to CDR3 by a MANAFEST web app, and nonproductive sequences, CDR3s under 5 amino acids, and sequences not starting with C or ending with F/W were removed. Clonotypes were classified as antigen-specific only if expansion was observed in at least 2 of 3 replicates versus the no-peptide control at FDR 0.01, only within one epitope family. A frequency at least fivefold higher than in wells stimulated with peptides from other epitope families was additionally required for specific clonotypes. TCRdb took over this immuneACCESS table, retaining in-frame rearrangements with V and J assigned. Such tables are incomplete; in checked studies, under half of the missing clones stem from an unresolved V gene, and the remainder is unexplained. V, J and clone size reflect that table, while D and trimming were determined from the DNA. In all, the sample holds roughly 3,000 clones, and about 70% of those were seen once. 35% to 45% of the sample rests with the top ten.

To note about this clone: It has no known antigen specificity. No base qualities exist here, and no much larger clone lies one base off it.

The CDR3 goes from the cysteine to the phenylalanine over 15 residues. Just CDR3 DNA is preserved here, 45 bases in frame from base 1. The germline V gene yields MNHEY for CDR1 and SVGAGI for CDR2. V and J are trimmed by 6 bases and 9 bases, and the gene matches miss 14 bases of the junction. The EasySep Human CD8+ T Cell Enrichment Kit was used on day 10 to isolate CD8+ T cells from every culture. The source material was cultured CD8+ T cells derived from PBMCs. The receptor was isolated from a male donor with HIV. The chain uses TRBV6-5 and TRBJ1-1; 9 central nucleotides agree with TRBD1. The CDR3 has the sequence CASRPNLQGAVQAFF. The base sequence is TGTGCCAGCAGACCGAACTTACAGGGGGCCGTCCAAGCTTTCTTT.